One sample yielded the 15 T cell receptor beta chains listed below, sequenced in a study of cytotoxic CD8 clonotypes in ibrutinib-treated CLL. Produced via immunoSEQ multiplex PCR; TCRdb's table is partial and in-frame only. This table holds about 70,000 clones, 90% found once. Sequencing used PBMCs, obtained after 12 months of ibrutinib treatment. The receptors here all came from a human donor with chronic lymphocytic leukemia.

In nucleotides, the CDR3 is TGTGCCAGCAGCTTTAGACTAGTCCCAGAACAAGAGACCCAGTACTTC. It encodes CASSFRLVPEQETQYF. The genes are TRBV11-2 and TRBJ2-5, with D possibly TRBD2 on 6 matching bases. Trimming removed 3 bases at V and 2 bases at J, with 16 bases between. The CDR3 sequence is 16 residues long. The germline CDR1 and CDR2 sequences are SGHAT and FQNNGV.

The rearrangement links TRBV19 to TRBJ1-5; a possible D gene is TRBD1 (5 bases). The germline V gene encodes CDR1 LNHDA and CDR2 SQIVND (reference sequence). V dropped 6 bases and J dropped 5 bases, with 11 bases sitting between them. The CDR3 totals 13 residues. CDR3 nucleotide sequence: TGTGCCAGTAGGCGGGGCAGGGATCAGCCCCAGCATTTT. Encoded protein: CASRRGRDQPQHF.

The chain links TRBV15 to TRBJ2-1; D remains ambiguous. V gave up 3 bases and J gave up 1 base, with 7 bases separating them. Germline V gene data show CDR1 as LNHNV and CDR2 as YYDKDF (reference sequence). There are 14 residues in the CDR3. The CDR3 DNA sequence: TGTGCCACCAGCAGTGACTTATCCTACAATGAGCAGTTCTTC. Translating gives CATSSDLSYNEQFF.

V and J are TRBV30 and TRBJ1-2, with TRBD1 matching 9 bases. In germline, CDR1 is GTSNPN, CDR2 SVGIG (reference sequence). The CDR3 consists of 13 residues. J gave up 8 bases and V 1 base, and 5 bases lay outside the gene matches. The CDR3 sequence is CAWSEDRGYGYTF. In nucleotides, the CDR3 is TGTGCCTGGAGTGAGGACAGGGGATACGGCTACACCTTC.

The chain joins TRBV5-4 to TRBJ2-7; no clear D. Trimming cost V 0 bases and J 6 bases, with 10 bases left between them. This CDR3 is 13 amino acids long. Germline V gene lookup returns CDR1 SGHNT and CDR2 YYREEE (reference sequence). CDR3 nucleotide sequence: TGTGCCAGCAGCTTGGCCCTCACCACCGAGCAGTACTTC. This codes for CASSLALTTEQYF. The full variable domain, rest sourced from reference TRBV5-4 and TRBJ2-7, is ETGVTQSPTHLIKTRGQQVTLRCSSQSGHNTVSWYQQALGQGPQFIFQYYREEENGRGNFPPRFSGLQFPNYSSELNVNALELDDSALYLCASSLALTTEQYFGPGTRLTVT.

The chain joins TRBV25-1 to TRBJ1-1; D is unclear. CDR1 is MGHDK, CDR2 SYGVNS, per germline. Trimming cost V 8 bases and J 1 base, with 23 bases left between them. The CDR3 extends over 17 amino acids. The CDR3 bases are TGTGCCAGCCGTCCCCCCTTAGCAAGGGAGAAGAACACTGAAGCTTTCTTT. Residues: CASRPPLAREKNTEAFF.

This clone was seen once. This sequence joins TRBV5-1 and TRBJ1-1, with 8 bases that match TRBD1. The CDR3 is 14 residues long. The ends lost 4 bases at V and 4 bases at J; junction bases unmatched: 6. In germline, CDR1 is SGHRS, CDR2 YFSETQ. The CDR3 DNA follows: TGCGCCAGCAGCCGACAGGGGACAGGCACTGAAGCTTTCTTT. It codes for CASSRQGTGTEAFF.

The chain couples TRBV14 to TRBJ2-7; D is ambiguous. The germline CDR1 and CDR2 sequences are SGHDN and FVKESK. Trimming cost V 2 bases and J 6 bases, with 5 bases left between them. This CDR3 comprises 11 residues. CDR3 nucleotides: TGTGCCAGCAGCCAATTGGGCGAGCAGTACTTC. It specifies CASSQLGEQYF.

The CDR3 DNA reads TGTGCCACCAGCAGTCTCAGGAACACTGAAGCTTTCTTT. Residues: CATSSLRNTEAFF. This chain uses TRBV15 with TRBJ1-1; no clear D. The CDR3 is 13 residues long. V lost 3 bases, J lost 1 base, and 6 bases lay in between. Germline V gene lookup returns CDR1 LNHNV and CDR2 YYDKDF (reference sequence).

CDR3 sequence: CASSEASGRHEQFF. The CDR3 DNA follows: TGTGCCAGCAGTGAAGCTAGCGGGAGGCATGAGCAGTTCTTC. This chain links TRBV6-1 with TRBJ2-1, with 10 bases fitting TRBD2. The CDR3 spans 14 residues. The J segment lost 8 bases and the V segment lost 0 bases, leaving 1 base of the junction unmatched. The germline V gene has CDR1 MNHNS and CDR2 SASEGT.

The chain combines TRBV7-6 with TRBJ2-1, with D tentatively TRBD1 (6 bases). This CDR3 contains 17 residues. V shed 4 bases and J shed 4 bases, with 20 bases lying between them. The germline V gene encodes CDR1 SGHVS and CDR2 FNYEAQ. The CDR3 DNA is TGTGCCAGCAGCTCAGGGATATCAGGGGCTCGATACAATGAGCAGTTCTTC. This translates into CASSSGISGARYNEQFF.

The genes are TRBV2 and TRBJ2-5, with D possibly TRBD2 on 6 matching bases. Germline V CDR1 and CDR2: SNHLY, FYNNEI. The CDR3 is 14 residues long. Trimming cost V 3 bases and J 5 bases, with 13 bases left between them. The CDR3 is CASSDGTPRETQYF. The CDR3 nucleotides are TGTGCCAGCAGTGATGGGACTCCGCGGGAGACCCAGTACTTC.

The chain joins TRBV5-1 to TRBJ2-7; 11 bases align to TRBD2. Germline values: CDR1 SGHRS, CDR2 YFSETQ. CDR3 length equals 16 residues. J gave up 5 bases and V 0 bases, and 7 bases lay outside the gene matches. The CDR3 loop reads CASSLAGTSGQNEQYF. As DNA, the CDR3 is TGCGCCAGCAGCTTGGCCGGGACTAGCGGACAGAACGAGCAGTACTTC.

This chain uses TRBV19 with TRBJ1-1, with 8 bases identical to TRBD1. The V segment lost 7 bases and the J segment 0 bases; nucleotides outside the gene matches: 13. Germline V gives CDR1 LNHDA, CDR2 SQIVND (reference sequence). The CDR3 totals 17 residues. CDR3 residues: CASTERGQVAMNTEAFF. The CDR3 bases are TGTGCCAGTACCGAAAGGGGACAGGTGGCTATGAACACTGAAGCTTTCTTT.

The V gene is TRBV5-6, the J gene TRBJ1-4, with D possibly matching TRBD1 (5 bases). The CDR3 runs 17 residues. Germline CDR1 reads SGHDT; CDR2 reads YYEEEE. The V and J ends lost 2 bases and 0 bases respectively, with 14 bases between them. CDR3 sequence: CASSFSGIPATNEKLFF. The CDR3 nucleotides read TGTGCCAGCAGCTTTTCAGGGATCCCTGCAACTAATGAAAAACTGTTTTTT. Full variable domain (remainder filled in from reference TRBV5-6 and TRBJ1-4): DAGVTQSPTHLIKTRGQQVTLRCSPKSGHDTVSWYQQALGQGPQFIFQYYEEEERQRGNFPDRFSGHQFPNYSSELNVNALLLGDSALYLCASSFSGIPATNEKLFFGSGTQLSVL.